The 23 T cell receptor beta chains below come from one sample, sequenced in a study of blood T cell repertoires in COVID-19 (dated by TCRdb to about 2020). Library method: the immunoSEQ multiplex PCR assay. This is the immuneACCESS table as TCRdb keeps it, with only in-frame sequences that have V and J called. A part of the clones is gone; compared with another copy, unresolved V genes explain less than half, and the rest is unexplained. This sample lists about 200,000 clones; approximately 86% were detected once. Roughly 4.9% of the sample lies in the top ten. The sequencing sample was made of PBMCs or T cells enriched from blood (not recorded which). The receptors originated from a woman aged 25 to 39 who had been exposed to COVID-19.

The rearrangement uses TRBV5-1 and TRBJ2-7, with TRBD1 as a possible D gene (5 bases). V shed 4 bases and J shed 2 bases, with 16 bases lying between them. Per germline, CDR1 SGHRS and CDR2 YFSETQ. The CDR3 runs 15 residues. CDR3 residues: CASSRSGDRPYEQYF. CDR3 nucleotides: TGCGCCAGCAGCCGATCCGGAGACAGACCCTACGAGCAGTACTTC.

The rearrangement uses TRBV30 and TRBJ2-2; D is perhaps TRBD2 (5 bases). Trimming stripped 8 bases from V and 3 bases from J, with 16 bases between. The germline gives CDR1 GTSNPN, CDR2 SVGIG (reference sequence). The CDR3 extends over 14 amino acids. Here the CDR3 reads CAGLRRADTGELFF. CDR3 nucleotide sequence: TGTGCCGGACTCCGACGAGCGGACACCGGGGAGCTGTTTTTT.

This sequence joins TRBV25-1 and TRBJ1-3, with D hard to call. V gave up 4 bases and J gave up 4 bases, with 8 bases separating them. The CDR3 loop spans 13 amino acids. CDR1 and CDR2 (germline): MGHDK, SYGVNS. The CDR3 here is CASSVPGGNTIYF. CDR3 DNA: TGTGCCAGCAGTGTGCCGGGGGGAAACACCATATATTTT.

The V and J genes are TRBV11-2 and TRBJ2-5, with TRBD2 matching over 12 bases. CDR3 size: 15 residues. The V gene end was trimmed by 5 bases and the J gene end by 5 bases; junction bases not matched to a gene: 6. CDR1 is SGHAT, CDR2 FQNNGV, per germline. CDR3 protein: CASSPRTSGDETQYF. The CDR3 nucleotides read TGTGCCAGCAGCCCAAGGACTAGCGGGGATGAGACCCAGTACTTC.

The gene calls are TRBV6-5 and TRBJ1-3; TRBD1 might be the D (6 bases). CDR1 is MNHEY, CDR2 SVGAGI, per germline. The V end was cut by 3 bases, the J end by 1 base, with 13 bases between. CDR3 length: 16 residues. The CDR3 here is CASSYLGGASGNTIYF. CDR3 sequence (DNA): TGTGCCAGCAGTTATTTAGGGGGGGCGTCTGGAAACACCATATATTTT.

The rearrangement links TRBV6-6 to TRBJ1-6, with D maybe TRBD1 (6 bases). This CDR3 is 14 amino acids long. Per germline, CDR1 MNHNY and CDR2 SVGAGI (reference sequence). The V end lost 5 bases, the J end lost 8 bases, and 13 bases lay between the germline ends. CDR3 coding DNA: TGTGCCAGCAGTCCGCAGGGGTTAGATTCACCCCTCCACTTT. This sequence encodes CASSPQGLDSPLHF.

Only a few counts were recorded for this clone. The CDR3 DNA reads as TGCAGCGCTTCAGGACAGGGAAAAACCGGGGAGCTGTTTTTT. As protein: CSASGQGKTGELFF. The V and J genes are TRBV29-1 and TRBJ2-2; the match to TRBD1 covers 8 bases. This CDR3 comprises 14 residues. V gave up 7 bases and J gave up 5 bases; unmatched junction bases: 9. CDR1 and CDR2 from the germline V gene are SQVTM and ANQGSEA.

The rearrangement links TRBV7-2 to TRBJ2-7; TRBD2 aligns across 11 bases. The CDR3 runs 16 residues. CDR1 and CDR2 from the germline V gene are SGHTA and FQGNSA. Germline trimming cut 1 base from V and 9 bases from J; bases unmatched to any gene: 11. The CDR3 is CASSLVTSGGGSPQYF. Here the CDR3 DNA reads TGTGCCAGCAGCTTAGTTACTAGCGGGGGCGGGTCCCCGCAGTACTTC.

The V gene is TRBV7-9, the J gene TRBJ1-2; perhaps TRBD1 as D (6 bases). The CDR3 is made up of 15 amino acids. Germline values: CDR1 SEHNR, CDR2 FQNEAQ (reference sequence). Between the trimmed V and J ends, which lost 3 bases and 3 bases, there was a span of 14 bases. The CDR3 DNA sequence: TGTGCCAGCAGCTTCTTACAGGGCCGGGACTATGGCTACACCTTC. Translated: CASSFLQGRDYGYTF.

The chain joins TRBV7-3 to TRBJ1-2, with D maybe TRBD1 (5 bases). V was trimmed by 2 bases and J by 7 bases, leaving 14 bases between them. This CDR3 spans 14 amino acids. The germline CDR1 and CDR2 sequences are SGHTA and FQGTGA. CDR3 sequence reads: CASSLYGDRTGYTF. CDR3 sequence (DNA): TGTGCCAGCAGCTTATACGGCGACAGAACTGGCTACACCTTC.

Concerning this clone: The sample carries other DNA sequences with the same CDR3. The chain combines TRBV2 with TRBJ1-5, with TRBD1 identical over 7 bases. V trimming: 6 bases; J trimming: 0 bases; junction bases outside the gene matches: 5. CDR1 is SNHLY and CDR2 is FYNNEI in the germline V gene. This CDR3 region has 15 residues. The CDR3: CASRIQGNSNQPQHF. In DNA, the CDR3 is TGTGCCAGCAGGATACAGGGGAATAGCAATCAGCCCCAGCATTTT.

V and J are TRBV28 and TRBJ1-5, with 9 bases aligning to TRBD1. The CDR3 totals 13 residues. Germline CDR1 reads MDHEN; CDR2 reads SYDVKM. This CDR3 is CATGTGHGQPQHF. Here the CDR3 DNA reads TGTGCAACAGGGACAGGGCACGGTCAGCCCCAGCATTTT. Drawing the rest from reference TRBV28 and TRBJ1-5, the complete variable domain is DVKVTQSSRYLVKRTGEKVFLECVQDMDHENMFWYRQDPGLGLRLIYFSYDVKMKEKGDIPEGYSVSREKKERFSLILESASTNQTSMYLCATGTGHGQPQHFGDGTRLSIL.

J is TRBJ1-2 and V is TRBV12-3 or TRBV12-4; a weak D match, TRBD1 (5 bases). Trimming stripped 7 bases from V and 7 bases from J, with 13 bases between. CDR3 length: 12 amino acids. CDR3 in DNA: TGTGCCAGCACCACTAGGGACTTTGGCTACACCTTC. Amino acids: CASTTRDFGYTF.

This clone was observed a single time. The J gene is TRBJ2-1, the V gene TRBV19, with D possibly TRBD1 on 5 matching bases. The germline CDR1 and CDR2 sequences are LNHDA and SQIVND (reference sequence). V shed 3 bases and J shed 7 bases, with 16 bases lying between them. The CDR3 covers 15 residues. The CDR3 loop reads CASSISTASGNEQFF. Written as DNA, the CDR3 is TGTGCCAGTAGTATTTCGACAGCCTCCGGGAATGAGCAGTTCTTC.

V is TRBV4-1 and J is TRBJ2-7, with TRBD1 matching 8 bases. The germline gives CDR1 MGHRA, CDR2 YSYEKL. V trimming: 3 bases; J trimming: 2 bases; junction bases outside the gene matches: 18. This CDR3 contains 19 residues. The CDR3 bases are TGCGCCAGCAGCCAGGCGACAGGGGTTACCCTGCGGTTACCCTACGAGCAGTACTTC. Residues: CASSQATGVTLRLPYEQYF.

V is TRBV10-2 and J is TRBJ1-4; the match to TRBD1 covers 7 bases. The CDR3 consists of 14 residues. In germline, CDR1 is WSHSY, CDR2 SAAADI. V trimming: 5 bases; J trimming: 8 bases; junction bases outside the gene matches: 8. The CDR3 DNA follows: TGCGCCAGCAGTCTTTCACCAGGGGGAGAAAAACTGTTTTTT. This translates into CASSLSPGGEKLFF.

This clone was detected a few times. The gene calls are TRBV9 and TRBJ1-5; no clear D gene. The germline CDR1 and CDR2 sequences are SGDLS and YYNGEE. Trimming pared 0 bases from V and 3 bases from J, leaving 7 bases between. The CDR3 length is 14 residues. The chain's CDR3 is CASSVEENNQPQHF. The CDR3, as DNA: TGTGCCAGCAGCGTAGAGGAGAACAATCAGCCCCAGCATTTT.

This chain links TRBV7-2 with TRBJ2-3, with D hard to call. Trimming took off 4 bases at V and 1 base at J, with 9 bases between the two ends. Per germline, CDR1 SGHTA and CDR2 FQGNSA. The CDR3 has 14 amino acids. CDR3 in DNA: TGTGCCAGCAGCTGGCGGCCTGGCACAGATACGCAGTATTTT. Its translation is CASSWRPGTDTQYF. Based on the CDR3 plus reference TRBV7-2 and TRBJ2-3, the full variable domain is GAGVSQSPSNKVTEKGKDVELRCDPISGHTALYWYRQSLGQGLEFLIYFQGNSAPDKSGLPSDRFSAERTGGSVSTLTIQRTQQEDSAVYLCASSWRPGTDTQYFGPGTRLTVL.

The chain recombines TRBV19 with TRBJ2-7, with a weak D call TRBD1 (5 bases). Trimming cost V 2 bases and J 2 bases, with 13 bases left between them. The CDR3 contains 15 residues. Germline V gene lookup returns CDR1 LNHDA and CDR2 SQIVND (reference sequence). The CDR3 nucleotides are TGTGCCAGTAGTATAAAGGGGCTTGGGGCCTACGAGCAGTACTTC. Protein product: CASSIKGLGAYEQYF.

The chain has TRBV13 and TRBJ2-7, with 9 bases aligning to TRBD2. V gave up 6 bases and J gave up 2 bases; unmatched junction bases: 5. Germline V CDR1 and CDR2: PRHDT, FYEKMQ (reference sequence). This CDR3 spans 14 amino acids. For the CDR3, the DNA is TGTGCCAGCAGACTAACTAGCGGGCCCTACGAGCAGTACTTC. Protein product: CASRLTSGPYEQYF.

The chain has TRBV6-4 and TRBJ2-2, with 10 nucleotides matching TRBD2. V lost 3 bases, J lost 5 bases, and 6 bases stayed unmatched. The germline V gene encodes CDR1 MRHNA and CDR2 SNTAGT. The CDR3 is made up of 16 amino acids. The CDR3 region is CASSDSSGSETGELFF. The CDR3 DNA reads TGTGCCAGCAGTGATTCTAGCGGGAGCGAGACCGGGGAGCTGTTTTTT.

V and J are TRBV7-9 and TRBJ1-2; no definite D call. The germline V and J ends were trimmed by 4 bases and 7 bases, with 13 bases remaining between them. CDR3 length equals 13 residues. The V gene's germline CDR1 is SEHNR and CDR2 FQNEAQ (reference sequence). CDR3 residues: CASSSTSTCGYTF. The CDR3 DNA reads as TGTGCCAGCAGCTCCACTTCGACTTGTGGCTACACCTTC.

The rearrangement joins TRBV27 to TRBJ2-7, with TRBD1 matching over 10 bases. Losses at the gene ends were 5 bases for V and 5 bases for J; bases not matched to a gene: 9. The CDR3 spans 15 residues. Looked up from germline, CDR1 is MNHEY and CDR2 is SMNVEV (reference sequence). This CDR3 reads CASSPPDRGVDEQYF. DNA of the CDR3: TGTGCCAGCAGTCCACCGGACAGGGGGGTCGACGAGCAGTACTTC.